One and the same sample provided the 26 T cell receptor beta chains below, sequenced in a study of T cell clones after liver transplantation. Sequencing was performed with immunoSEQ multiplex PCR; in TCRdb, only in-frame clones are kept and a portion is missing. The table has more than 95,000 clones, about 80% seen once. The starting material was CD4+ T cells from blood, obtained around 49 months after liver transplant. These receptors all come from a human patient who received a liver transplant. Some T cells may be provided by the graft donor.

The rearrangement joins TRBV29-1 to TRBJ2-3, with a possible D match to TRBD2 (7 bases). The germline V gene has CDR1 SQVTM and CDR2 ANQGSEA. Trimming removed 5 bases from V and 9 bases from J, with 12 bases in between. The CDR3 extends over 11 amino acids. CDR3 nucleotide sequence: TGCAGCGTTCGGGGGGCAGGGACGCAGTATTTT. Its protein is CSVRGAGTQYF.

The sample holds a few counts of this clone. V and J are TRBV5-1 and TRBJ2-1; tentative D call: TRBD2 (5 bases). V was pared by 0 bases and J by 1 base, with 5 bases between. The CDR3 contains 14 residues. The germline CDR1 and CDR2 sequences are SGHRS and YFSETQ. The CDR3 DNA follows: TGCGCCAGCAGCTTGGAGCGGTCCTACAATGAGCAGTTCTTC. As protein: CASSLERSYNEQFF.

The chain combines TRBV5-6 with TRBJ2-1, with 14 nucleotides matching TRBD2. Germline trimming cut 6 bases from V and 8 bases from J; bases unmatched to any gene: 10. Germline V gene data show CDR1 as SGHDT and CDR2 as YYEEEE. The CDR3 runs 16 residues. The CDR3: CASILGLAGGRDEQFF. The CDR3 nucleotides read TGTGCCAGCATCCTCGGACTAGCGGGAGGTAGGGATGAGCAGTTCTTC. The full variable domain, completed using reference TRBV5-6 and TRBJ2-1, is DAGVTQSPTHLIKTRGQQVTLRCSPKSGHDTVSWYQQALGQGPQFIFQYYEEEERQRGNFPDRFSGHQFPNYSSELNVNALLLGDSALYLCASILGLAGGRDEQFFGPGTRLTVL.

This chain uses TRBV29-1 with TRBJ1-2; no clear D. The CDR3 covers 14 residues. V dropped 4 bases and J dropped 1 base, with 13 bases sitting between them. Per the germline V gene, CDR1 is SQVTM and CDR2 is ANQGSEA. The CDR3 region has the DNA TGCAGCGTTGGGGAAGGTGACCGTAACTATGGCTACACCTTC. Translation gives CSVGEGDRNYGYTF.

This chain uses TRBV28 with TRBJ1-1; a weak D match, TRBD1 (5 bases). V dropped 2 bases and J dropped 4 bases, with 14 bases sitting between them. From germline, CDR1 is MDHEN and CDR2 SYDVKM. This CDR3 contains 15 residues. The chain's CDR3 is CASSLPDHQGTEAFF. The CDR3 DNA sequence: TGTGCCAGCAGTTTACCCGACCACCAGGGCACTGAAGCTTTCTTT.

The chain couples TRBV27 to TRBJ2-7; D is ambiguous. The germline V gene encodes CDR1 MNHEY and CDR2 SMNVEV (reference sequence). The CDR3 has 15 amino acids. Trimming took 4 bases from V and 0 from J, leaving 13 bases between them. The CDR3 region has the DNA TGTGCCAGCAGTTCAGAGAGGTGGGGCTCCTACGAGCAGTACTTC. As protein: CASSSERWGSYEQYF.

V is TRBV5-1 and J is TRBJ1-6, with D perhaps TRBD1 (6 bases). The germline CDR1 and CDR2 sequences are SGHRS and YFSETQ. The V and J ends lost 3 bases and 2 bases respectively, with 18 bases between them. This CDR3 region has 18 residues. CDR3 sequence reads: CASSSQPGDRTYNSPLHF. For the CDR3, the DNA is TGCGCCAGCAGCTCCCAACCCGGTGACAGGACCTATAATTCACCCCTCCACTTT.

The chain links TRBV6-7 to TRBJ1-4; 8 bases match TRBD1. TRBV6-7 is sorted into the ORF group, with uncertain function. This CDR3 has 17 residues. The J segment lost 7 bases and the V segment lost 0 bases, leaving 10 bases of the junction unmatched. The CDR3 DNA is TGTGCCAGCAGTTACTCGTTTGGGACAGGAGTGTTTGAAAAACTGTTTTTT. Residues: CASSYSFGTGVFEKLFF.

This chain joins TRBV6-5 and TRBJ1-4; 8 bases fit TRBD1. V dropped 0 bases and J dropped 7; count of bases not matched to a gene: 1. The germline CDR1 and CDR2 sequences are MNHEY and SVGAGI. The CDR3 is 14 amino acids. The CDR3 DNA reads TGTGCCAGCAGTTACTCAGGACAGGGTGAAAAACTGTTTTTT. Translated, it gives CASSYSGQGEKLFF.

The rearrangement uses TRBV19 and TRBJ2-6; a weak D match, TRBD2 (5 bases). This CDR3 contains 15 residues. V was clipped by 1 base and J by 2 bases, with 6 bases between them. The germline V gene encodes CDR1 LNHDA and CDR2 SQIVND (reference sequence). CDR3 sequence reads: CASSIGGAGANVLTF. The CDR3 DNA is TGTGCCAGTAGTATAGGGGGAGCTGGGGCCAACGTCCTGACTTTC.

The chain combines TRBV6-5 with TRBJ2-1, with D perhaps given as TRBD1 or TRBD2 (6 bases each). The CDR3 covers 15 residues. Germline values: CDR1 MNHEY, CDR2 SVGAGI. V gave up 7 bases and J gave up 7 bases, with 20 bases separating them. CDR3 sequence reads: CASTHWGATGNEQFF. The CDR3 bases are TGTGCCAGCACCCACTGGGGGGCCACAGGAAATGAGCAGTTCTTC.

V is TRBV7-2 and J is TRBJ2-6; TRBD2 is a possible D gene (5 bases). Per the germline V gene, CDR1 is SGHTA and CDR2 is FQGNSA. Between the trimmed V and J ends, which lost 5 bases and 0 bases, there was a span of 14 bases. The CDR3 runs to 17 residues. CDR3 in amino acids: CASSQGLGSSGANVLTF. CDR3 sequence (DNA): TGTGCCAGCAGCCAAGGACTGGGAAGCTCTGGGGCCAACGTCCTGACTTTC.

Written as DNA, the CDR3 is TGTGCCAGCAGCCAAGATCTCGGAACACTAATCGGCTACACCTTC. It specifies CASSQDLGTLIGYTF. The rearrangement uses TRBV14 and TRBJ1-2; D not certain. Germline CDR1 and CDR2: SGHDN and FVKESK. The CDR3 extends over 15 amino acids. Deletions cut 0 bases from V and 8 bases from J, with 16 bases between.

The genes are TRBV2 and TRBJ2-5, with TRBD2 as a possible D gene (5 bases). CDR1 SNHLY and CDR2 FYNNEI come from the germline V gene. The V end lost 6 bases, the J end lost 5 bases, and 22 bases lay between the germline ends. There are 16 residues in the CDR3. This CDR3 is CASSAGLMDFLETQYF. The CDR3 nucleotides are TGTGCCAGCAGCGCAGGACTGATGGATTTTTTGGAGACCCAGTACTTC.

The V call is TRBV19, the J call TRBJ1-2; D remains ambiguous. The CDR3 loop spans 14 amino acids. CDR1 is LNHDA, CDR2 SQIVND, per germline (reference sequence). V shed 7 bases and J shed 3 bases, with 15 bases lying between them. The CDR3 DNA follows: TGTGCCAGTAAGCCCCTTGCGGTGGACTATGGCTACACCTTC. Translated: CASKPLAVDYGYTF. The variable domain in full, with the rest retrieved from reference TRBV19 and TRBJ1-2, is DGGITQSPKYLFRKEGQNVTLSCEQNLNHDAMYWYRQDPGQGLRLIYYSQIVNDFQKGDIAEGYSVSREKKESFPLTVTSAQKNPTAFYLCASKPLAVDYGYTFGSGTRLTVV.

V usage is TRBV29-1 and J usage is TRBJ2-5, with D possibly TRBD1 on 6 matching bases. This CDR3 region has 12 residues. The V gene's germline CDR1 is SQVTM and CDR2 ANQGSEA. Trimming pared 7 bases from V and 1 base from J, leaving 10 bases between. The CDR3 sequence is CSARQVQETQYF. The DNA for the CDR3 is TGCAGCGCCCGACAGGTCCAAGAGACCCAGTACTTC.

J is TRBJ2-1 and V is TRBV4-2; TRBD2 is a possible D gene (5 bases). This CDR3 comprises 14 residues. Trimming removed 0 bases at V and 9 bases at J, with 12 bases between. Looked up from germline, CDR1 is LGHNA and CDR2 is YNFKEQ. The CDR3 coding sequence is TGTGCCAGCAGCCAAGACGGGATCGCCGGTGAGCAGTTCTTC. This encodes CASSQDGIAGEQFF.

CDR3 residues: CASSTGTAGGTEAFF. The CDR3 DNA follows: TGTGCCAGCAGTACGGGGACTGCCGGAGGGACTGAAGCTTTCTTT. This chain links TRBV6-6 with TRBJ1-1; TRBD1 might be the D (5 bases). Germline V gives CDR1 MNHNY, CDR2 SVGAGI (reference sequence). V was clipped by 5 bases and J by 5 bases, with 18 bases between them. CDR3 length: 15 amino acids.

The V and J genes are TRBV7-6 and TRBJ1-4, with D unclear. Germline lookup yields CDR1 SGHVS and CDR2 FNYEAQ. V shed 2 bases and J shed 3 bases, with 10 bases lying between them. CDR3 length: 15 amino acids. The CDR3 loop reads CASSLSSGSNEKLFF. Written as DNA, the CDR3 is TGTGCCAGCAGCTTAAGCTCGGGGTCTAATGAAAAACTGTTTTTT.

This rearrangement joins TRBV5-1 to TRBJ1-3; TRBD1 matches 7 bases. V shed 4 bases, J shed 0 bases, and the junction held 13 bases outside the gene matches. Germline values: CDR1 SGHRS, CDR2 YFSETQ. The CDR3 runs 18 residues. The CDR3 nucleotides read TGCGCCAGCAGCCTAAAATCCGGGACAGTAAACTCTGGAAACACCATATATTTT. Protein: CASSLKSGTVNSGNTIYF.

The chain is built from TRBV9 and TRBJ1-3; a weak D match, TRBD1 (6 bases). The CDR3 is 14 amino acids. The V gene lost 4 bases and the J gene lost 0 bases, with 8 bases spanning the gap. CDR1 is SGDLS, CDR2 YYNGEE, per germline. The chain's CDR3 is CASSQQGSGNTIYF. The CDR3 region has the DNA TGTGCCAGCAGCCAACAGGGCTCTGGAAACACCATATATTTT. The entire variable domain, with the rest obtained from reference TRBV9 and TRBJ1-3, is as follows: DSGVTQTPKHLITATGQRVTLRCSPRSGDLSVYWYQQSLDQGLQFLIQYYNGEERAKGNILERFSAQQFPDLHSELNLSSLELGDSALYFCASSQQGSGNTIYFGEGSWLTVV.

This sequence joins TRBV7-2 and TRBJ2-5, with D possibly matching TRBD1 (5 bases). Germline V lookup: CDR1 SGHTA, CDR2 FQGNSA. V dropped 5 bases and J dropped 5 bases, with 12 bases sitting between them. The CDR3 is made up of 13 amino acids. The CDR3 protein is CASSPGAGETQYF. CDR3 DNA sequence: TGTGCCAGCAGCCCTGGGGCTGGGGAGACCCAGTACTTC.

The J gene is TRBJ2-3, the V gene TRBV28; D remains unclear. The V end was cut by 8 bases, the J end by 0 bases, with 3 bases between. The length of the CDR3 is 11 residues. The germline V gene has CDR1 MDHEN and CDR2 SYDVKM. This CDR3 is CASFSTDTQYF. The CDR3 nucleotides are TGTGCCAGCTTTAGCACAGATACGCAGTATTTT.

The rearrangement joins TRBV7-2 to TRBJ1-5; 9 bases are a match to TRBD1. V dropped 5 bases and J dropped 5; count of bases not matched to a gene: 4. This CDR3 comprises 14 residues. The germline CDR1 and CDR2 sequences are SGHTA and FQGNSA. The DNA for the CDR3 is TGTGCCAGCAGCCGCCGGGACAGGGATCAGCCCCAGCATTTT. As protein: CASSRRDRDQPQHF.

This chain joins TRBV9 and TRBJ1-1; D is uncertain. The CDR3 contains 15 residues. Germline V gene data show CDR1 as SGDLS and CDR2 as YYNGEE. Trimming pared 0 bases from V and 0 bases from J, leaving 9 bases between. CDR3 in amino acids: CASSVGILMNTEAFF. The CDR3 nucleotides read TGTGCCAGCAGCGTAGGAATACTGATGAACACTGAAGCTTTCTTT.

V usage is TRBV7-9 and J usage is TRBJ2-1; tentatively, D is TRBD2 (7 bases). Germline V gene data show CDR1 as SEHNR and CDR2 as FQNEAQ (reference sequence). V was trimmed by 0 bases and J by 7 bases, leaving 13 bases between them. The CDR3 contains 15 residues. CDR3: CASSLAVRGGNEQFF. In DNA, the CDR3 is TGTGCCAGCAGCTTAGCCGTTAGGGGGGGTAATGAGCAGTTCTTC.